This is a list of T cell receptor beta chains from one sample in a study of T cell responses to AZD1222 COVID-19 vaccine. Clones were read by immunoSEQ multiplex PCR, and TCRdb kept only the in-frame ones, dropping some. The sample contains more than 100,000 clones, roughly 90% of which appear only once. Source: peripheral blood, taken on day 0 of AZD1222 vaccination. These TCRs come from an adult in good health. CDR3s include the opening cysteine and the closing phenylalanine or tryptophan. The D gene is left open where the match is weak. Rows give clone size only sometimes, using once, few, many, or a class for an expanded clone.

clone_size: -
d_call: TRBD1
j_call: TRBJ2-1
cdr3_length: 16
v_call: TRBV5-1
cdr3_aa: CASSSPPGGAYNEQFF
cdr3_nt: TGCGCCAGCAGCTCACCTCCAGGGGGCGCCTACAATGAGCAGTTCTTC

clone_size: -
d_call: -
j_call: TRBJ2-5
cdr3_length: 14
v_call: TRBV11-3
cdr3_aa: CASSLGRGAETQYF
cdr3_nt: TGTGCCAGCAGCTTAGGCCGCGGGGCAGAGACCCAGTACTTC

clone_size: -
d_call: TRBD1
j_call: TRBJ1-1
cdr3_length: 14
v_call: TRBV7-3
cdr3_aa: CASSQDRTGTEAFF
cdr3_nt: TGTGCCAGCAGCCAGGACAGGACAGGCACTGAAGCTTTCTTT

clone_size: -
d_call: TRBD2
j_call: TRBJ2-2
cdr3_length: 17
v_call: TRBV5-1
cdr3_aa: CASSLRASGPNTGELFF
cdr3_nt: TGCGCCAGCAGCTTGCGGGCTAGCGGGCCAAACACCGGGGAGCTGTTTTTT

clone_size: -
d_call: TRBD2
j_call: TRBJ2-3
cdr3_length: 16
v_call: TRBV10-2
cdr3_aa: CASSSGLAGSTDTQYF
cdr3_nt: TGCGCCAGCAGTTCAGGACTAGCGGGGAGCACAGATACGCAGTATTTT

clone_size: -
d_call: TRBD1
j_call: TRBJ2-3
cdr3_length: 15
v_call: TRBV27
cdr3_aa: CASSFTTGDTDTQYF
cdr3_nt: TGTGCCAGCAGTTTCACGACAGGGGACACAGATACGCAGTATTTT

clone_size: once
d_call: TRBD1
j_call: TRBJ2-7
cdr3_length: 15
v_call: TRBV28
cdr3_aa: CASSTSGQGHKGQYF
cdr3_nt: TGTGCCAGCAGCACCTCGGGACAGGGGCATAAAGGGCAGTACTTC

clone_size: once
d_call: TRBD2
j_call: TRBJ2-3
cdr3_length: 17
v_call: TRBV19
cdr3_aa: CASSQYGGTRGTDTQYF
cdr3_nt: TGTGCCAGTAGCCAATATGGGGGGACGCGGGGGACAGATACGCAGTATTTT

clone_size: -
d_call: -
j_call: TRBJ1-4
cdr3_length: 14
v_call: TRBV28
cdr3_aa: CASSFSQSNEKLFF
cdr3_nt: TGTGCCAGCAGTTTCTCACAGAGTAATGAAAAACTGTTTTTT

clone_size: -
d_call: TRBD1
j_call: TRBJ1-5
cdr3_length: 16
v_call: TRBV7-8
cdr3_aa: CASSPGTGNSNQPQHF
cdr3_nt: TGTGCCAGCAGCCCAGGGACAGGTAATAGCAATCAGCCCCAGCATTTT

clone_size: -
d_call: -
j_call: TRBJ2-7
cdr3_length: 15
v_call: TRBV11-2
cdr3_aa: CASSVDSLSSYEQYF
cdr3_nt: TGTGCCAGCAGCGTGGACAGTCTGAGCTCCTACGAGCAGTACTTC

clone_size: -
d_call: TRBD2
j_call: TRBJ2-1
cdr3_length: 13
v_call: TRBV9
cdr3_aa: CASRASGVHEQFF
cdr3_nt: TGTGCCAGCAGGGCTAGCGGAGTCCATGAGCAGTTCTTC

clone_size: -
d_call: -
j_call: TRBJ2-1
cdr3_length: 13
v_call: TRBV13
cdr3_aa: CASSRRRGNEQFF
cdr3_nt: TGTGCCAGCAGCCGACGTAGAGGGAATGAGCAGTTCTTC

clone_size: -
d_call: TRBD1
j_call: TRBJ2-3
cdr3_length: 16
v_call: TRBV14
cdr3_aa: CASSQVLTGPTDTQYF
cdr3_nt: TGTGCCAGCAGCCAAGTTTTGACAGGGCCCACAGATACGCAGTATTTT

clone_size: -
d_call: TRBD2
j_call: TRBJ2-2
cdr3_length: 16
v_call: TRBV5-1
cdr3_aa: CASRAGLAGPPGELFF
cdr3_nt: TGCGCCAGCAGGGCGGGACTAGCGGGACCACCCGGGGAGCTGTTTTTT

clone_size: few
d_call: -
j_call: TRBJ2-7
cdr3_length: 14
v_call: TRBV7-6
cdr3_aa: CASSPIRGAYEQYF
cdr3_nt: TGTGCCAGCAGCCCCATCAGGGGGGCCTACGAGCAGTACTTC

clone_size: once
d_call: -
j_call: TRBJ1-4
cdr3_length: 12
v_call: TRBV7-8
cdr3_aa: CASSPENEKLFF
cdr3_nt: TGTGCCAGCAGCCCGGAAAATGAAAAACTGTTTTTT

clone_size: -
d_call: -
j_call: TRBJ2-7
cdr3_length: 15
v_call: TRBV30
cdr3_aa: CACPDLERASYEQYF
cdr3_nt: TGTGCCTGCCCCGATTTGGAGCGGGCCTCCTACGAGCAGTACTTC

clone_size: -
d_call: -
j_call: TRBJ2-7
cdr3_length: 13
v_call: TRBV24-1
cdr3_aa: CATSDFSASEQYF
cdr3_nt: TGTGCCACCAGTGATTTTAGCGCAAGCGAGCAGTACTTC

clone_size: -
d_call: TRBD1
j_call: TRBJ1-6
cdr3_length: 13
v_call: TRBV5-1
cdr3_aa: CASSRDSNSPLHF
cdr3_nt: TGCGCCAGCAGCCGGGACAGCAATTCACCCCTCCACTTT

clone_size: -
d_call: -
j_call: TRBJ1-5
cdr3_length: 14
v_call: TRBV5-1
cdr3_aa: CASSSGSPNQPQHF
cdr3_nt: TGCGCCAGCAGCTCGGGGTCGCCCAATCAGCCCCAGCATTTT

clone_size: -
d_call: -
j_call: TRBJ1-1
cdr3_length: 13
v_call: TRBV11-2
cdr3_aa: CASSRYRGTEAFF
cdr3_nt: TGTGCCAGCAGCCGATATAGGGGAACTGAAGCTTTCTTT